This paragraph covers one TCR beta chain sequence. These data come from a study of patients and donors after allogeneic stem cell transplantation. TCRdb reprocessed the RT-PCR reads via MiXCR and lists one record per CDR3 protein. The sample contains approximately 33,000 distinct CDR3 sequences, 6.5% to 7% of which appear only once. Germline V CDR1 and CDR2: DFQATT, SNEGSKA (reference sequence). CDR3 length: 10 amino acids. The chain has TRBV20-1 and TRBJ2-1; D not resolved. This clonotype was obtained from a human donor who was either an allogeneic HSCT recipient or a stem cell or donor lymphocyte infusion donor (not recorded which). It is not recorded whose cells these are; they may come from a transplant donor. The sequencing input was blood, either unsorted or a sorted T cell fraction (not recorded which). The CDR3 protein is CRVGSNEQFF. For the CDR3, the DNA is TGCAGAGTTGGGTCCAATGAGCAGTTCTTC.